Listed below are T cell receptor beta chains from one sample, sequenced in a study of OX40 agonist ivuxolimab in advanced cancers. Libraries were prepared by immunoSEQ multiplex PCR; TCRdb keeps only in-frame clonotypes and omits some of them. Altogether tens of thousands of clones are present, around 90% being singletons, with the ten largest covering 2% to 2.5%. The specimen comprised CD4+ or CD8+ T cells sorted from blood, sampled in a trial of the OX40 agonist ivuxolimab. These receptor sequences come from an adult with an advanced solid tumor such as melanoma, head and neck, liver or kidney cancer. The CDR3 runs from the conserved cysteine through the conserved F or W. D genes are given only for firm matches. Size is omitted from some rows. Given values are once, few, many or a class for expanded clones.

clone_size	d_call	v_call	j_call	cdr3_aa	cdr3_nt
-	TRBD1	TRBV6-1	TRBJ1-2	CASSRDRGVYGYTF	TGTGCCAGCAGCCGGGACAGGGGTGTTTATGGCTACACCTTC
-	-	TRBV7-2	TRBJ1-5	CASSLDPQGQPQHF	TGTGCCAGCAGCTTGGACCCTCAGGGTCAGCCCCAGCATTTT
-	-	TRBV15	TRBJ1-1	CATSRGSRVEDTEAFF	TGTGCCACCAGCAGAGGATCGCGAGTGGAGGACACTGAAGCTTTCTTT
-	-	TRBV30	TRBJ1-2	CAWSSPGGANYGYTF	TGTGCCTGGAGTTCCCCCGGGGGTGCTAACTATGGCTACACCTTC
-	-	TRBV27	TRBJ1-1	CASRRGAGSIYTEAFF	TGTGCCAGCAGGCGAGGGGCAGGGAGCATCTACACTGAAGCTTTCTTT
few	TRBD1	TRBV4-1	TRBJ1-5	CASSQDSRQGYQPQHF	TGCGCCAGCAGCCAAGATTCCCGACAGGGCTATCAGCCCCAGCATTTT
-	TRBD2	TRBV7-6	TRBJ2-1	CASSLVDAGGNEQFF	TGTGCCAGCAGCTTAGTTGATGCGGGGGGGAATGAGCAGTTCTTC
once	-	TRBV11-2	TRBJ1-1	CASRHRDLEAFF	TGTGCCAGCAGACACCGGGACCTTGAAGCTTTCTTT
-	-	TRBV30	TRBJ1-6	CAWSSLRVSGASYNSPLHF	TGTGCCTGGAGTTCATTAAGAGTTTCAGGAGCTTCCTATAATTCACCCCTCCACTTT
-	-	TRBV6-1	TRBJ2-7	CASRAGAGGSYEQYF	TGTGCCAGCAGGGCGGGGGCAGGGGGATCCTACGAGCAGTACTTC
-	-	TRBV5-6	TRBJ2-2	CASSLTGLGGELFF	TGTGCCAGCAGCCTAACAGGGTTGGGCGGGGAGCTGTTTTTT
few	-	TRBV4-2	TRBJ2-1	CASSPQVRPEGNEQFF	TGTGCCAGCAGCCCTCAGGTCAGGCCCGAGGGCAATGAGCAGTTCTTC
-	-	TRBV6-1	TRBJ1-5	CASSELPIGNQPQHF	TGTGCCAGCAGTGAACTCCCCATCGGGAATCAGCCCCAGCATTTT
-	-	TRBV13	TRBJ2-7	CASSPTPGPLYEQYF	TGTGCCAGCAGTCCAACCCCGGGACCCCTATACGAGCAGTACTTC